Listed below are T cell receptor beta chains from one sample, sequenced in a study of Ad26.COV2.S vaccination and SARS-CoV-2 variants. TCRdb's table, derived via immunoSEQ multiplex PCR, lists solely in-frame clones and lacks some. The sample holds about 680,000 clones, 89% seen once. The starting material was peripheral blood, obtained in a trial of Ad26.COV2.S vaccine versus placebo. Receptors were obtained from a person between 18 and 60 years old who received the Ad26.COV2.S COVID-19 vaccine or a placebo. Both conserved end residues are part of each CDR3. D genes are given only for firm matches. Expanded clones get a size class; other rows say once, few or many, or leave the size out.

j_call clone_size d_call v_call cdr3_aa cdr3_nt
TRBJ2-1 NA NA TRBV30 CAWEDEQFF TGTGCCTGGGAGGATGAGCAGTTCTTC
TRBJ2-5 NA TRBD1 TRBV5-1 CASSRRGQGARQETQYF TGCGCCAGCAGCCGGAGGGGACAGGGGGCCCGCCAAGAGACCCAGTACTTC
TRBJ1-4 NA NA TRBV6-1 CASSEFRPTNEKLFF TGTGCCAGCAGTGAATTCAGGCCCACTAATGAAAAACTGTTTTTT
TRBJ1-2 NA NA TRBV5-4 CASSLVGVDGYTF TGTGCCAGCAGCTTGGTAGGGGTGGATGGCTACACCTTC
TRBJ1-2 NA NA TRBV18 CASSSGHQNYGYTF TGTGCCAGCTCATCGGGACACCAGAACTATGGCTACACCTTC
TRBJ1-4 NA NA TRBV5-6 CASQAAPTTNEKLFF TGTGCTTCGCAGGCTGCCCCCACAACTAATGAAAAACTGTTTTTT
TRBJ2-5 once NA TRBV5-1 CASSLAAEGYGSQYF TGCGCCAGCAGCTTGGCGGCAGAGGGGTACGGGTCCCAGTACTTC
TRBJ2-5 NA TRBD2 TRBV6-6 CASKGGRAGETQYF TGTGCCAGCAAAGGCGGGAGGGCCGGGGAGACCCAGTACTTC
TRBJ2-1 NA TRBD2 TRBV5-6 CASSGWGLAGGKEQFF TGTGCCAGCAGCGGGTGGGGACTAGCGGGAGGGAAAGAGCAGTTCTTC
TRBJ1-1 once TRBD1 TRBV7-9 CASSLEGANTEAFF TGTGCCAGCAGCTTAGAGGGGGCGAACACTGAAGCTTTCTTT
TRBJ2-1 NA NA TRBV30 CAWSVAQAPYNEQFF TGTGCCTGGAGTGTAGCCCAAGCCCCCTACAATGAGCAGTTCTTC
TRBJ2-1 NA NA TRBV11-2 CASSLRYERDEQFF TGTGCCAGCAGCTTACGTTACGAGCGTGATGAGCAGTTCTTC
TRBJ2-5 NA NA TRBV12-3/TRBV12-4 CASSFWEQETQYF TGTGCCAGCAGTTTTTGGGAGCAAGAGACCCAGTACTTC
TRBJ2-3 NA NA TRBV6-4 CASSAQPPPDTQYF TGTGCCAGCAGTGCCCAGCCCCCCCCAGATACGCAGTATTTT
TRBJ1-5 NA NA TRBV18 CASSPDILTGGNQPQHF TGTGCCAGCTCCCCGGACATTCTCACCGGTGGCAATCAGCCCCAGCATTTT
TRBJ2-3 once NA TRBV11-2 CASSLYTGKDTQYF TGTGCCAGCAGCTTATATACAGGGAAAGATACGCAGTATTTT
TRBJ1-2 NA TRBD1 TRBV5-4 CASSLLGQGDYGYTF TGTGCCAGCAGCTTACTAGGACAGGGGGACTATGGCTACACCTTC
TRBJ2-3 NA NA TRBV29-1 CSVVGRTDTQYF TGCAGCGTTGTTGGGCGCACAGATACGCAGTATTTT
TRBJ2-1 NA TRBD2 TRBV27 CASSSPGLAGSQFF TGTGCCAGCAGTTCGCCGGGACTAGCGGGATCGCAGTTCTTC
TRBJ2-5 NA NA TRBV9 CASSVAVQETQYF TGTGCCAGCAGCGTAGCGGTCCAAGAGACCCAGTACTTC
TRBJ1-3 NA NA TRBV19 CASSIPGSGNTIYF TGTGCCAGTAGTATTCCAGGGTCTGGAAACACCATATATTTT
TRBJ2-1 NA NA TRBV7-7 CASSLINDPRDEQFF TGTGCTAGCAGCTTAATTAATGACCCCAGGGATGAGCAGTTCTTC
TRBJ2-4 NA NA TRBV6-2/TRBV6-3 CASSYSSVLAKNIQYF TGTGCCAGCAGTTACTCTTCGGTACTAGCCAAAAACATTCAGTACTTC
TRBJ2-7 NA NA TRBV5-4 CASSPSWGSYEQYF TGTGCCAGCAGCCCCTCCTGGGGCTCCTACGAGCAGTACTTC
TRBJ1-2 NA NA TRBV13 CASSISGGRRSRGYTF TGTGCCAGCAGTATTTCCGGGGGGCGGAGGTCCCGTGGCTACACCTTC
TRBJ2-1 few NA TRBV7-8 CASSLALYNEQFF TGTGCCAGCAGCTTAGCCCTATACAATGAGCAGTTCTTC
TRBJ2-5 NA TRBD1 TRBV19 CASRNRGLSPETQYF TGTGCCAGTCGCAACAGGGGGCTCTCCCCCGAGACCCAGTACTTC
TRBJ2-5 NA TRBD2 TRBV29-1 CSVGTSGIGQETQYF TGCAGCGTCGGGACTAGCGGTATCGGACAAGAGACCCAGTACTTC
TRBJ1-2 once NA TRBV2 CASDMGRIYGYTF TGTGCCAGTGACATGGGACGGATCTATGGCTACACCTTC
TRBJ2-2 NA TRBD1 TRBV2 CASSEADRVGTGELFF TGTGCCAGCAGTGAAGCCGACAGGGTTGGCACCGGGGAGCTGTTTTTT